The T cell receptor (beta chain) described here comes from a study of post-analysis software for immune sequencing data. General observations from the study: TRBV segments more frequent in patients than in controls numbered about 5 and included TRBV5-6, TRBV5-1 and TRBV20-1.

The authors incorporated unique molecular identifiers into the TCR beta cDNA libraries. TCRdb recomputed calls from the PCR reads with MiXCR, one row per CDR3 protein. The sample has about 760,000 distinct CDR3 sequences; 25% to 30% are singletons. This clonotype was detected a few times. Its specificity is unknown. V gave up 3 bases and J gave up 4 bases, with 9 bases separating them. Germline CDR1 is MGHRA and CDR2 is YSYEKL. This CDR3 contains 13 residues. This sequence joins TRBV4-1 and TRBJ1-2; no clear D gene. The TCR was taken from a girl aged 5-17 years with multiple sclerosis. The sample taken for sequencing was blood. The CDR3 DNA sequence: TGCGCCAGCAGCCAGGGGAGACCCTATGGCTACACCTTC. It is translated as CASSQGRPYGYTF.